This T cell receptor beta chain is from a study of T-cell reconstitution after alpha-beta-depleted transplantation in children. A library of TCRbeta sequences, prepared with unique molecular identifiers, was generated. TCRdb redid the calling of the PCR reads with MiXCR, one entry per CDR3 protein. Of about 540,000 distinct CDR3 sequences in the sample, approximately 20% are singletons; the top ten hold 3% to 4%. The receptor's source is a human donor who donated a stem cell graft to a child with acute lymphoblastic leukemia. This material consisted of PBMCs from the stem cell graft donor, taken from the stem cell graft.

This CDR3 reads CASSFPSAGSLGNTIYF. For the CDR3, the DNA is TGTGCCAGCAGTTTTCCCTCCGCGGGGAGCCTGGGAAACACCATATATTTT. This chain uses TRBV12-3 or TRBV12-4 with TRBJ1-3; D remains ambiguous. V lost 3 bases and J lost 4, with 19 bases in between. The CDR3 is made up of 17 amino acids.